Reported below is one T cell receptor (beta chain). What it binds is not known. This entry is derived from a study of OX40 agonist ivuxolimab in advanced cancers. Overall study: Treatment received earlier with anti-PD-1, anti-PD-L1 or anti-CTLA-4 agents was allowed, and under 50% had some.

There are 11 residues in the CDR3. The V gene's germline CDR1 is MDHEN and CDR2 SYDVKM. Trimming stripped 5 bases from V and 2 bases from J, with 2 bases between. Blood sampling took place at baseline, cycle 4 day 1, and cycle 7 day 1. Study findings and constraints: The CD4+ and CD8+ T cells in the blood had expanded clonally by week 6 at 0.1 to 3.0 mg/kg. Patients with a partial response at 0.1-3.0 mg/kg had among the lowest clonal expansion.

TCRdb keeps only in-frame clones here, not all; method: immunoSEQ multiplex PCR. The sample carries some 81,000 clones, more than 70% recorded once. The receptor was derived from an adult with an advanced solid tumor such as melanoma, head and neck, liver or kidney cancer. The material was CD4+ or CD8+ T cells sorted from blood, obtained in a trial of the OX40 agonist ivuxolimab. The rearrangement links TRBV28 to TRBJ2-3; D not resolved. The CDR3 nucleotides are TGTGCCAGCAGTGCCACAGATACGCAGTATTTT. It yields the protein CASSATDTQYF.